Below are 11 T cell receptor beta chains sequenced from a single sample in a study of siplizumab effects on memory and regulatory T cells. Profiled with immunoSEQ multiplex PCR; TCRdb holds only in-frame clones, not every one. The data contain 57,000 or so clones, approximately 79% of them singletons. The specimen was memory CD4+ T cells sorted from blood. The receptors derive from a human donor in good health.

The chain has TRBV12-5 and TRBJ2-7; 9 nucleotides align to TRBD1. There are 15 residues in the CDR3. J was trimmed by 6 bases and V by 1 base; bases with no gene match: 7. Germline assignment: CDR1 LGHNT and CDR2 FRNRAP. As DNA, the CDR3 is TGTGCTAGTGGTTTGGAGACAGGGGGGACGAGCGAGCAGTACTTC. Translating gives CASGLETGGTSEQYF.

V gene TRBV19 combines with J gene TRBJ2-1; TRBD2 aligns across 12 bases. The CDR3 runs to 14 residues. From germline, CDR1 is LNHDA and CDR2 SQIVND (reference sequence). Losses at the gene ends were 6 bases for V and 7 bases for J; bases not matched to a gene: 4. The CDR3 sequence: CASRRLAGENEQFF. The CDR3, as DNA: TGTGCCAGTAGGAGACTAGCGGGGGAAAATGAGCAGTTCTTC.

This chain links TRBV14 with TRBJ2-5; D not certain. The V end lost 1 base, the J end lost 3 bases, and 3 bases lay between the germline ends. Germline-derived CDR1 and CDR2 are SGHDN and FVKESK. The CDR3 spans 12 residues. CDR3 sequence (DNA): TGTGCCAGCAGCCAAGGGGAAGAGACCCAGTACTTC. Its protein product is CASSQGEETQYF. The full variable domain, with the rest looked up from reference TRBV14 and TRBJ2-5, is EAGVTQFPSHSVIEKGQTVTLRCDPISGHDNLYWYRRVMGKEIKFLLHFVKESKQDESGMPNNRFLAERTGGTYSTLKVQPAELEDSGVYFCASSQGEETQYFGPGTRLLVL.

This CDR3 reads CASSVMSGGTDTQYF. CDR3 nucleotides: TGTGCCAGCAGCGTAATGTCAGGGGGCACAGATACGCAGTATTTT. The chain uses TRBV7-6 and TRBJ2-3, with D perhaps matching TRBD1 (6 bases). The germline V gene encodes CDR1 SGHVS and CDR2 FNYEAQ. V was shortened by 5 bases and J by 1 base, with 13 bases between the two germline ends. This CDR3 region has 15 residues.

V and J are TRBV5-5 and TRBJ1-5, with no clear D. V gave up 0 bases and J gave up 2 bases, with 15 bases separating them. CDR3 length: 17 residues. The V gene's germline CDR1 is SGHKS and CDR2 YYEKEE (reference sequence). CDR3 region: CASSLGSRGLGNQPQHF. The CDR3 nucleotides are TGTGCCAGCAGCTTGGGTTCGCGGGGTTTGGGCAATCAGCCCCAGCATTTT.

This clone has only a few counts. CDR3 residues: CASSQVSYRDGNTIYF. CDR3 in DNA: TGCGCCAGCAGCCAAGTCTCCTACAGGGATGGAAACACCATATATTTT. This rearrangement joins TRBV4-3 to TRBJ1-3; maybe TRBD1 (6 bases). This CDR3 has 16 residues. The V end lost 1 base, the J end lost 3 bases, and 13 bases lay between the germline ends. Germline CDR1 is LGHNA and CDR2 is YSLEER.

The V gene is TRBV29-1, the J gene TRBJ1-2, with TRBD1 identical over 7 bases. V shed 4 bases and J 6 bases; nucleotides not matched to a gene: 8. CDR1 SQVTM and CDR2 ANQGSEA come from the germline V gene. The CDR3 contains 13 residues. The CDR3 loop reads CSVATGRNDGYTF. CDR3 DNA: TGCAGCGTTGCGACAGGGAGGAATGATGGCTACACCTTC.

This clone was seen a handful of times. V is TRBV30 and J is TRBJ2-1; D gene uncertain. The CDR3 runs 11 residues. V lost 5 bases to trimming and J lost 5 bases, with 7 bases between them. Germline values: CDR1 GTSNPN, CDR2 SVGIG (reference sequence). The CDR3 is CAWGTDNEQFF. CDR3 DNA sequence: TGTGCCTGGGGCACCGACAATGAGCAGTTCTTC.

This sequence joins TRBV18 and TRBJ2-1; TRBD2 matches at 9 bases. The germline CDR1 and CDR2 sequences are KGHSH and LQKENI. The CDR3 has 14 residues. V was clipped by 3 bases and J by 5 bases; unmatched bases: 2. CDR3 nucleotide sequence: TGTGCCAGCTCACCCCCTAGCGGGGACAATGAGCAGTTCTTC. Protein: CASSPPSGDNEQFF.

On this clone: This is likely a read error, given that the CDR3 carries no conserved phenylalanine or tryptophan at its end. Because the CDR3's place on the DNA is in doubt, the DNA is left out and the CDR3 is given as listed by TCRdb. The V and J genes are TRBV7-8 and TRBJ1-1. The CDR3 adds up to 9 amino acids, both ends counted. Germline V lookup: CDR1 SGHVS, CDR2 FQNEAQ. The CDR3 region is CASSATGRS.

The rearrangement joins TRBV28 to TRBJ1-2, with D perhaps TRBD1 (6 bases). V lost 8 bases, J lost 7 bases, and 14 bases lay in between. The CDR3 is 12 amino acids. Germline V gives CDR1 MDHEN, CDR2 SYDVKM. CDR3 in DNA: TGTGCCAGCCAACAGGGTTCGCGTGGCTACACCTTC. Translating gives CASQQGSRGYTF.